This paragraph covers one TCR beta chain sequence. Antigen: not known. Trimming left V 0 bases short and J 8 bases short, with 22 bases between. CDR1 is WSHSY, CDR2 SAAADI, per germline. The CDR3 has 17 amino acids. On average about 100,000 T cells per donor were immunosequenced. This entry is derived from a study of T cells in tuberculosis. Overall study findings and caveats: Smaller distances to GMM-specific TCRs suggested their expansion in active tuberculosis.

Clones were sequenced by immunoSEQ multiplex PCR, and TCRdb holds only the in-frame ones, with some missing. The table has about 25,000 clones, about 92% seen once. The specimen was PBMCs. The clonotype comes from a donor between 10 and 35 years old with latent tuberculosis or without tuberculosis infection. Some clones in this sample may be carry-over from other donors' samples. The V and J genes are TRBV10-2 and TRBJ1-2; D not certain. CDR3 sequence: CASSESGLPSPKRGYTF. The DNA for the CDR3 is TGCGCCAGCAGTGAGTCCGGTCTCCCTAGCCCCAAGAGAGGCTACACCTTC.